The 29 T cell receptor beta chains presented below share a single source sample, sequenced in a study of CD8 T cells in Susac syndrome. RNA, at about 0.5 to 1 ug, was reverse transcribed with random hexamers. TCRdb analysed the immunoSEQ multiplex PCR reads with MiXCR anew, one entry per CDR3 protein. The sample consists of some 120,000 distinct CDR3 sequences, about 94% of them appearing once. Material: CD4+ T cells from PBMCs. The source is a human donor with multiple sclerosis.

V gene TRBV29-1 combines with J gene TRBJ1-2; the D gene is possibly TRBD1 (5 bases). Trimming shortened V by 3 bases and J by 7 bases, and 9 bases separated the two germline ends. This CDR3 spans 11 amino acids. Per the germline V gene, CDR1 is SQVTM and CDR2 is ANQGSEA. DNA of the CDR3: TGCAGCGTTGAGGGGGGTCGTGGCTACACCTTC. Encoded protein: CSVEGGRGYTF.

The table lists this clonotype with a count of one. This CDR3 reads CAWSSRTGNEQFF. CDR3 nucleotides: TGTGCCTGGAGTTCACGGACAGGGAATGAGCAGTTCTTC. V is TRBV30 and J is TRBJ2-1; 8 positions match TRBD1. V gave up 2 bases and J gave up 7 bases; unmatched junction bases: 4. The CDR3 sequence is 13 residues long. Germline CDR1 and CDR2: GTSNPN and SVGIG (reference sequence).

In its sample, this clonotype was seen a few times. The chain employs TRBV7-9 and TRBJ2-7; tentatively, D is TRBD2 (6 bases). The germline V gene has CDR1 SEHNR and CDR2 FQNEAQ (reference sequence). The germline V and J ends were trimmed by 5 bases and 0 bases, with 11 bases remaining between them. The CDR3 spans 14 residues. The CDR3 region has the DNA TGTGCCAGCAGCCGGGGGTCGGCCTCCTACGAGCAGTACTTC. It translates to CASSRGSASYEQYF.

The V call is TRBV2, the J call TRBJ2-1; maybe TRBD2 (5 bases). Per the germline V gene, CDR1 is SNHLY and CDR2 is FYNNEI. V lost 4 bases to trimming and J lost 9 bases, with 19 bases between them. The CDR3 has 15 amino acids. The CDR3 here is CASSGLAILLTEQFF. CDR3 DNA sequence: TGTGCCAGCAGTGGCCTAGCTATCTTACTTACTGAGCAGTTCTTC.

J is TRBJ2-5 and V is TRBV2; 8 bases are shared with TRBD2. V was clipped by 8 bases and J by 5 bases; unmatched bases: 4. This CDR3 contains 12 residues. Per germline, CDR1 SNHLY and CDR2 FYNNEI. CDR3 in amino acids: CASRPGGETQYF. The CDR3 nucleotides read TGTGCCAGCCGCCCGGGAGGGGAGACCCAGTACTTC.

The chain employs TRBV30 and TRBJ1-1; no definite D call. V dropped 0 bases and J dropped 3 bases, with 8 bases sitting between them. The CDR3 is made up of 13 amino acids. Germline CDR1 and CDR2: GTSNPN and SVGIG (reference sequence). CDR3 sequence reads: CAWSVRADTEAFF. The DNA for the CDR3 is TGTGCCTGGAGTGTAAGGGCAGACACTGAAGCTTTCTTT.

Written as DNA, the CDR3 is TGCAGTGCTAGACGACAGGGCCTGAACACTGAAGCTTTCTTT. Translation gives CSARRQGLNTEAFF. V and J are TRBV20-1 and TRBJ1-1; the match to TRBD1 covers 7 bases. The germline gives CDR1 DFQATT, CDR2 SNEGSKA (reference sequence). The CDR3 is made up of 14 amino acids. Trimming took 2 bases from V and 0 from J; bases not matched to a gene: 3.

The chain is built from TRBV11-2 and TRBJ2-1, with D unclear. This CDR3 region has 14 residues. V lost 2 bases, J lost 9 bases, and 14 bases lay in between. The V gene's germline CDR1 is SGHAT and CDR2 FQNNGV. The chain's CDR3 is CASSLLLLGPEQFF. As DNA, the CDR3 is TGTGCCAGCAGCTTACTGTTGCTGGGTCCTGAGCAGTTCTTC.

This chain connects TRBV7-2 to TRBJ1-1; tentatively, D is TRBD1 (5 bases). CDR1 is SGHTA and CDR2 is FQGNSA in the germline V gene. V shed 5 bases and J shed 2 bases, with 12 bases lying between them. The CDR3 spans 14 residues. The DNA of the CDR3 is TGTGCCAGCAGCAAAACCAGGGTAAACACTGAAGCTTTCTTT. Translation: CASSKTRVNTEAFF.

This rearrangement joins TRBV5-8 to TRBJ1-5, with D perhaps matching TRBD1 (5 bases). The germline V and J ends were trimmed by 6 bases and 2 bases, with 15 bases remaining between them. The CDR3 spans 15 residues. The germline V gene encodes CDR1 SGHTS and CDR2 YDEGEE. The CDR3 here is CASTPVGAGNQPQHF. The CDR3 DNA reads as TGTGCCAGCACCCCGGTTGGGGCTGGCAATCAGCCCCAGCATTTT.

This clonotype was observed a few times. The chain employs TRBV3-1 and TRBJ1-1; no clear D. This CDR3 has 13 residues. V shed 4 bases and J shed 0 bases, with 6 bases lying between them. The germline V gene has CDR1 LGHDT and CDR2 YNNKEL (reference sequence). The CDR3 sequence: CASSPSLNTEAFF. CDR3 nucleotide sequence: TGTGCCAGCAGCCCCAGCCTGAACACTGAAGCTTTCTTT.

V is TRBV4-3 and J is TRBJ2-7; D possibly corresponds to TRBD1 (6 bases). This CDR3 has 14 amino acids. The germline V and J ends were trimmed by 2 bases and 7 bases, with 15 bases remaining between them. CDR1 is LGHNA and CDR2 is YSLEER in the germline V gene. The CDR3: CASSQSNREGEQYF. The CDR3 DNA reads TGCGCCAGCAGCCAATCTAACAGGGAAGGTGAGCAGTACTTC.

The rearrangement links TRBV6-5 to TRBJ2-7; D not certain. The CDR3 sequence is 16 residues long. V dropped 0 bases and J dropped 2 bases, with 14 bases sitting between them. CDR1 and CDR2 (germline): MNHEY, SVGAGI. This chain's CDR3 is CASSYSDGYWPYEQYF. CDR3 bases: TGTGCCAGCAGTTACTCTGATGGCTACTGGCCCTACGAGCAGTACTTC.

This chain links TRBV9 with TRBJ1-2; D ambiguous. With 0 bases removed from V and 5 bases from J, the gap between germline ends came to 5 bases. The CDR3 totals 12 residues. Germline V CDR1 and CDR2: SGDLS, YYNGEE. The chain's CDR3 is CASSVDRYGYTF. Written as DNA, the CDR3 is TGTGCCAGCAGCGTAGACCGGTATGGCTACACCTTC.

This chain uses TRBV19 with TRBJ1-1; D remains unclear. This CDR3 region has 14 residues. Trimming removed 3 bases at V and 1 base at J, with 9 bases between. Germline assignment: CDR1 LNHDA and CDR2 SQIVND (reference sequence). This CDR3 is CASSILGPNTEAFF. CDR3 nucleotides: TGTGCCAGTAGTATCCTAGGCCCGAACACTGAAGCTTTCTTT. Full variable domain (outside the CDR3, taken from reference TRBV19 and TRBJ1-1): DGGITQSPKYLFRKEGQNVTLSCEQNLNHDAMYWYRQDPGQGLRLIYYSQIVNDFQKGDIAEGYSVSREKKESFPLTVTSAQKNPTAFYLCASSILGPNTEAFFGQGTRLTVV.

The chain joins TRBV7-6 to TRBJ2-2, with TRBD2 identical over 7 bases. CDR3 length: 13 residues. Looked up from germline, CDR1 is SGHVS and CDR2 is FNYEAQ. V lost 5 bases to trimming and J lost 7 bases; unmatched junction nucleotides: 4. The CDR3 DNA sequence: TGTGCCAGCAGCCCCCGGACTAGCGGGGAGCTGTTTTTT. Translating gives CASSPRTSGELFF. Variable domain in full (rest from reference TRBV7-6 and TRBJ2-2): GAGVSQSPRYKVTKRGQDVALRCDPISGHVSLYWYRQALGQGPEFLTYFNYEAQQDKSGLPNDRFSAERPEGSISTLTIQRTEQRDSAMYRCASSPRTSGELFFGEGSRLTVL.

The chain recombines TRBV4-2 with TRBJ1-1, with D perhaps TRBD1 (5 bases). The CDR3 is 14 residues long. Germline V lookup: CDR1 LGHNA, CDR2 YNFKEQ. The ends were cut back, 0 bases at V and 2 bases at J, with 7 bases in the middle. CDR3 region: CASSQEGANTEAFF. Written as DNA, the CDR3 is TGTGCCAGCAGCCAAGAAGGGGCTAACACTGAAGCTTTCTTT.

The CDR3: CATSDRSSGTTYNEQFF. The CDR3 DNA follows: TGTGCCACCAGTGATCGATCTAGCGGGACTACCTACAATGAGCAGTTCTTC. V and J are TRBV24-1 and TRBJ2-1, with 9 bases aligning to TRBD2. Per germline, CDR1 KGHDR and CDR2 SFDVKD. The V segment lost 3 bases and the J segment 2 bases; nucleotides outside the gene matches: 7. This CDR3 comprises 17 residues.

There are a few counts of this clonotype. In DNA form, the CDR3 reads TGCGCCAGCAGCTTGGAAATTGGGACCTACACCTTC. Translating it yields CASSLEIGTYTF. The V gene is TRBV5-1, the J gene TRBJ1-2; the D gene is possibly TRBD1 (5 bases). The CDR3 runs to 12 residues. Germline CDR1 SGHRS, CDR2 YFSETQ. Trimming took off 0 bases at V and 10 bases at J, with 10 bases between the two ends.

CDR3 sequence (DNA): TGTGCCACCAGTGATAACCCCAATGAGCAGTTCTTC. This sequence encodes CATSDNPNEQFF. This chain connects TRBV24-1 to TRBJ2-1, with D uncertain. The CDR3 contains 12 residues. Trimming pared 3 bases from V and 6 bases from J, leaving 5 bases between. From germline, CDR1 is KGHDR and CDR2 SFDVKD.

The gene calls are TRBV5-1 and TRBJ2-7, with 11 nucleotides matching TRBD2. Germline assignment: CDR1 SGHRS and CDR2 YFSETQ. V lost 3 bases and J lost 1; bases outside the gene matches: 6. This CDR3 is built from 16 residues. The CDR3 is CASSSGTSGRSYEQYF. The CDR3 nucleotides read TGCGCCAGCAGCTCTGGAACTAGCGGGAGATCCTACGAGCAGTACTTC.

The chain couples TRBV5-1 to TRBJ1-1, with D possibly matching TRBD1 (5 bases). Germline lookup yields CDR1 SGHRS and CDR2 YFSETQ. This CDR3 has 17 residues. V lost 2 bases and J lost 1, with 18 bases in between. The CDR3 bases are TGCGCCAGCAGCTTTCCTCCCGGGGCCGGCCCGAACACTGAAGCTTTCTTT. Its protein is CASSFPPGAGPNTEAFF.

This chain connects TRBV6-2 or TRBV6-3 to TRBJ1-2; 7 nucleotides line up with TRBD1. This CDR3 spans 14 amino acids. After removal of 8 bases from V and 6 bases from J, the junction contained 12 bases not matched to a gene. Germline-derived CDR1 and CDR2 are MNHEY and SVGEGT. CDR3 nucleotides: TGTGCCAGCTGCTTGACAGGGAGACTGAATGGCTACACCTTC. Encoded protein: CASCLTGRLNGYTF.

V gene TRBV5-4 combines with J gene TRBJ1-2; 10 positions agree with TRBD1. The CDR3 is made up of 15 amino acids. Germline CDR1 reads SGHNT; CDR2 reads YYREEE (reference sequence). Trimming cost V 4 bases and J 4 bases; bases outside gene matches: 7. The CDR3 nucleotides are TGTGCCAGCAGCGTCCGGGACAGGGGCTTCTATGGCTACACCTTC. The encoded protein is CASSVRDRGFYGYTF.

The chain combines TRBV5-4 with TRBJ2-1; D ambiguous. V shed 3 bases and J shed 4 bases, with 5 bases lying between them. CDR3 size: 12 residues. In germline, CDR1 is SGHNT, CDR2 YYREEE (reference sequence). The CDR3 region has the DNA TGTGCCAGCAGCTCCATTTACAATGAGCAGTTCTTC. Its translation is CASSSIYNEQFF.

The gene calls are TRBV21-1 and TRBJ1-1. TRBV21-1 is designated a pseudogene. The CDR3 length is 15 residues. CDR3 bases: TGTGCCAGCAGCAAAGCCACCTACTTGAACACTGAAGCTTTCTTT. This codes for CASSKATYLNTEAFF.

The chain employs TRBV6-1 and TRBJ1-2, with no clear D. V was pared by 1 base and J by 13 bases, with 10 bases between. The CDR3 totals 11 residues. Germline-derived CDR1 and CDR2 are MNHNS and SASEGT. CDR3 nucleotide sequence: TGTGCCAGCAGTGAAGTAGTACCGTGCACCTTC. It encodes CASSEVVPCTF.

V gene TRBV30 combines with J gene TRBJ2-7, with TRBD2 identical over 7 bases. The CDR3 is made up of 15 amino acids. V shed 4 bases, J shed 0 bases, and the junction held 9 bases outside the gene matches. Germline V gene sequence: CDR1 GTSNPN, CDR2 SVGIG (reference sequence). This CDR3 is CAWKRGGPSSYEQYF. CDR3 nucleotides: TGTGCCTGGAAACGCGGGGGTCCGAGCTCCTACGAGCAGTACTTC.

This chain links TRBV20-1 with TRBJ2-3; 12 bases agree with TRBD2. Losses at the gene ends were 2 bases for V and 0 bases for J; bases not matched to a gene: 3. The CDR3 length is 16 residues. Germline V lookup: CDR1 DFQATT, CDR2 SNEGSKA (reference sequence). The DNA for the CDR3 is TGCAGTGCTAGATCTGGACTAGCGGGAAGCACAGATACGCAGTATTTT. Translating it yields CSARSGLAGSTDTQYF.